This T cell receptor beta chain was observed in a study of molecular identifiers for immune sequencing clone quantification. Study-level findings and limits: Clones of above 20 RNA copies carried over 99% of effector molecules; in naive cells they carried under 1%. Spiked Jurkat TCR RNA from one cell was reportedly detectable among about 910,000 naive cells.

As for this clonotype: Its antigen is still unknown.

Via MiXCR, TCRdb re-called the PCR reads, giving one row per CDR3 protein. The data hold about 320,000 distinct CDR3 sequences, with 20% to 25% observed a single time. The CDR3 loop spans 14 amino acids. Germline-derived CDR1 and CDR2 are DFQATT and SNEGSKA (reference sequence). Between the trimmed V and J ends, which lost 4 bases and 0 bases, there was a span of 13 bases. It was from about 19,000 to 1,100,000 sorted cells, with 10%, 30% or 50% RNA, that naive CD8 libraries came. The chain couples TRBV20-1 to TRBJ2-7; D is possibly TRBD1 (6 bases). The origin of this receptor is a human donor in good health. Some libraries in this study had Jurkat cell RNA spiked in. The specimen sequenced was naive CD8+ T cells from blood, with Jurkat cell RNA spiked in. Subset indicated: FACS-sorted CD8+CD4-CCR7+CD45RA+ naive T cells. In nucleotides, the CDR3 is TGCAGTGCTAACGGACAGAGATACTCCTACGAGCAGTACTTC. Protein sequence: CSANGQRYSYEQYF.